The clone carrying this TCR beta chain was seen many times. The data derive from a study of patients and donors after allogeneic stem cell transplantation. From the RT-PCR reads, TCRdb called clonotypes with MiXCR, one entry per CDR3 protein. The data contain roughly 230,000 distinct CDR3 sequences, roughly an eighth of them seen just once; the ten biggest clones take up roughly 11%. V gave up 0 bases and J gave up 7 bases, with 7 bases separating them. Germline values: CDR1 SGHTA, CDR2 FQGTGA. CDR3 size: 13 residues. The specimen sequenced was blood, either unsorted or a sorted T cell fraction (not recorded which). The chain uses TRBV7-3 and TRBJ2-1, with D hard to call. The clonotype comes from a human donor who was either an allogeneic HSCT recipient or a stem cell or donor lymphocyte infusion donor (not recorded which). It is not recorded whose cells these are; they may come from a transplant donor. The CDR3 sequence: CASSLTDGNEQFF. The CDR3 nucleotides read TGTGCCAGCAGCTTAACGGACGGGAATGAGCAGTTCTTC.